The rows below give T cell receptor beta chains drawn from one sample of a study of blood T cells in healthy people across ages. TCRdb ran MiXCR on the 5' RACE reads and lists one entry per CDR3 protein. Seen here are 650,000 to 900,000 distinct CDR3 sequences, approximately 67% observed once, and the top ten hold around a quarter. Source material: blood. The receptors shown here come from a man aged 25-40 years in good health. CDR3s include the opening cysteine and the closing phenylalanine or tryptophan. The D gene is left open where the match is weak. Only part of the rows carry a size: once, few, many, or a class if the clone is expanded.

>TRBV4-1|TRBD2|TRBJ2-7|NA|15
CASSLTGTSSYEQYF
TGCGCCAGCAGCCTAACCGGGACTAGCTCCTACGAGCAGTACTTC
>TRBV29-1|NA|TRBJ2-5|NA|11
CSGGFQETQYF
TGCAGCGGCGGGTTCCAAGAGACCCAGTACTTC
>TRBV6-5|TRBD2|TRBJ2-1|NA|16
CASSYSGLAGGGEQFF
TGTGCCAGCAGTTACTCGGGACTAGCGGGGGGCGGAGAGCAGTTCTTC
>TRBV12-3/TRBV12-4|NA|TRBJ2-1|NA|13
CASSLMGVNEQFF
TGTGCCAGCAGTTTGATGGGGGTGAATGAGCAGTTCTTC
>TRBV7-2|TRBD2|TRBJ2-1|NA|13
CASSAGLVAEQFF
TGTGCCAGCAGCGCGGGACTAGTGGCTGAGCAGTTCTTC
>TRBV9|NA|TRBJ2-7|NA|12
CASSVATGEQYF
TGTGCCAGCAGCGTAGCTACGGGTGAGCAGTACTTC
>TRBV28|TRBD1|TRBJ2-5|once|14
CASITGGGTETQYF
TGTGCCAGCATCACAGGGGGCGGGACGGAGACCCAGTACTTC
>TRBV3-1|NA|TRBJ1-4|NA|12
CASSRPNEKLFF
TGTGCCAGCAGCCGGCCAAATGAAAAACTGTTTTTT
>TRBV27|NA|TRBJ2-1|NA|14
CAIPDRDNYNEQFF
TGTGCCATCCCTGACCGGGACAACTACAATGAGCAGTTCTTC
>TRBV6-5|NA|TRBJ2-3|NA|15
CATKLWKGSTDTQYF
TGTGCCACCAAGTTATGGAAGGGTTCCACAGATACGCAGTATTTT
>TRBV12-3/TRBV12-4|TRBD1|TRBJ1-4|NA|15
CASSLMGTDNEKLFF
TGTGCCAGCAGTTTAATGGGGACAGATAATGAAAAACTGTTTTTT
>TRBV29-1|NA|TRBJ1-1|NA|12
CSVPTLDTEAFF
TGCAGCGTTCCTACCTTAGACACTGAAGCTTTCTTT
>TRBV20-1|NA|TRBJ2-3|NA|15
CSALRGGPLTDTQYF
TGCAGTGCCCTTAGGGGGGGGCCGCTCACAGATACGCAGTATTTT
>TRBV4-3|TRBD1|TRBJ2-3|NA|16
CASSQEGTGDGDTQYF
TGCGCCAGCAGCCAAGAAGGGACAGGGGACGGAGATACGCAGTATTTT
>TRBV3-1|TRBD1|TRBJ2-3|NA|13
CASRQGLTDTQYF
TGTGCCAGCAGACAGGGGTTAACAGATACGCAGTATTTT
>TRBV28|TRBD1|TRBJ2-3|once|15
CASSSDDRDTDTQYF
TGTGCCAGCAGTTCCGATGACAGGGACACAGATACGCAGTATTTT
>TRBV9|NA|TRBJ2-7|NA|13
CASSVGGSSEQYF
TGTGCCAGCAGCGTAGGTGGTAGCTCCGAGCAGTACTTC
>TRBV7-2|NA|TRBJ2-3|once|14
CALTGPGGTDTQYF
TGTGCCCTCACGGGACCCGGAGGTACAGATACGCAGTATTTT
>TRBV7-2|TRBD1|TRBJ1-2|NA|17
CASSFQIGDRGLYGYTF
TGTGCCAGCAGCTTTCAAATAGGCGACAGGGGCCTCTATGGCTACACCTTC
>TRBV4-3|TRBD1|TRBJ2-3|NA|17
CASSQGQGNPSTDTQYF
TGCGCCAGCAGCCAGGGACAGGGCAACCCTAGCACAGATACGCAGTATTTT
>TRBV28|TRBD1|TRBJ2-4|NA|13
CASKPTGWDIQYF
TGTGCCAGCAAACCGACAGGGTGGGACATTCAGTACTTC
>TRBV20-1|NA|TRBJ2-7|NA|12
CSARQDGYEQYF
TGCAGTGCTAGACAGGACGGCTACGAGCAGTACTTC
>TRBV7-9|NA|TRBJ1-5|NA|13
CASSFENDQPQHF
TGTGCCAGCAGCTTCGAAAATGATCAGCCCCAGCATTTT
>TRBV6-5|NA|TRBJ1-6|NA|16
CASSRIRGANNSPLHF
TGTGCCAGCAGCCGCATCCGGGGGGCGAATAATTCACCCCTCCACTTT
>TRBV18|NA|TRBJ2-5|NA|14
CASSPETNGEEQYF
TGTGCCAGCTCACCCGAAACTAACGGGGAAGAGCAGTACTTC
>TRBV4-2|NA|TRBJ1-1|NA|15
CASSPLDTLNTEAFF
TGTGCCAGCAGCCCCCTAGACACACTGAACACTGAAGCTTTCTTT